This T cell receptor beta chain was retrieved from a study of blood T cell repertoires in COVID-19. Study-level background: PBMCs, B-cell-depleted T cells, or T cells provided the cDNA or gDNA that made up the material.

Profiling relied on immunoSEQ multiplex PCR, and the TCRdb table lists in-frame clones only, not all of them. The data contain around 140,000 clones, around 81% of them singletons. Germline V gene data show CDR1 as SGHAT and CDR2 as FQNNGV. This CDR3 has 13 amino acids. Between the trimmed V and J ends, which lost 7 bases and 9 bases, there was a span of 16 bases. The J gene is TRBJ2-1, the V gene TRBV11-2; maybe TRBD1 (5 bases). The specimen was peripheral blood. This sequence originates from a woman aged 55-75 years with acute or convalescent COVID-19. CDR3 sequence reads: CASNQGVVAEQFF. The CDR3 coding sequence is TGTGCCAGCAACCAGGGTGTGGTGGCTGAGCAGTTCTTC.